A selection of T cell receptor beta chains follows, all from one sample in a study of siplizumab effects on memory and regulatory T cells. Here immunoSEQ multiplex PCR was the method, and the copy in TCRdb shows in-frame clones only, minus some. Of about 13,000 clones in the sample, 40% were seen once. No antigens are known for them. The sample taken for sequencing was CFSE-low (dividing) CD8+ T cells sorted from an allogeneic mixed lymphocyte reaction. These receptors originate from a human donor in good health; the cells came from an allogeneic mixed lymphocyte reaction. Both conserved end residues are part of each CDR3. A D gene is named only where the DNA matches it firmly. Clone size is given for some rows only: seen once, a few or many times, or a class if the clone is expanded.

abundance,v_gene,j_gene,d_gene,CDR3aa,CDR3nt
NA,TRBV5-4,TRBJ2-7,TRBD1,CASSSRAPDRDDSYEQYF,TGTGCCAGCAGCTCGAGAGCCCCGGACAGGGATGACTCCTACGAGCAGTACTTC
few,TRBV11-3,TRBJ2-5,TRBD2,CASARRLAGEETQYF,TGTGCCAGCGCCCGTAGACTAGCGGGAGAGGAGACCCAGTACTTC
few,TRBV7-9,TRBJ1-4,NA,CASSRQKMVAANEKLFF,TGTGCCAGCAGCCGACAGAAAATGGTTGCGGCTAATGAAAAACTGTTTTTT
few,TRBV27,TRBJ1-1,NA,CASRIFLNTEAFF,TGTGCCAGCAGAATCTTCTTGAACACTGAAGCTTTCTTT
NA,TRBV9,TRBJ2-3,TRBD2,CASSPGLAGLFTDTQYF,TGTGCCAGCAGTCCTGGACTAGCGGGGCTCTTCACAGATACGCAGTATTTT
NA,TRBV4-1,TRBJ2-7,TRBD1,CASSQMGTGGDEQYF,TGCGCCAGCAGCCAAATGGGGACAGGGGGCGACGAGCAGTACTTC
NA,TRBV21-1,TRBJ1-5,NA,CASSNSTGFNQPQHF,TGTGCCAGCAGCAACTCGACAGGATTCAATCAGCCCCAGCATTTT
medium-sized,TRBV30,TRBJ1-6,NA,CAWSTGILSPLHF,TGTGCCTGGAGTACAGGGATATTGTCACCCCTCCACTTT
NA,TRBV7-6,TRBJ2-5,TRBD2,CASSWTSGQETQYF,TGTGCCAGCAGCTGGACTAGCGGACAAGAGACCCAGTACTTC
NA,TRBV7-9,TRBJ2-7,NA,CASSSPTAVSYEQYF,TGTGCCAGCAGCTCCCCGACCGCGGTCTCCTACGAGCAGTACTTC
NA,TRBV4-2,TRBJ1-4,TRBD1,CASSQPGQGASNEKLFF,TGTGCCAGCAGCCAACCGGGACAGGGGGCGTCTAATGAAAAACTGTTTTTT
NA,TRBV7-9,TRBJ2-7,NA,CASSLQGRYEQYF,TGTGCCAGCAGCCTACAGGGGAGGTACGAGCAGTACTTC
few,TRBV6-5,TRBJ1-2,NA,CASSLGPGYTF,TGTGCCAGCAGCCTAGGGCCTGGCTACACCTTC
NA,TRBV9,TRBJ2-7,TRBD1,CASSWGQGTYEQYF,TGTGCCAGCAGCTGGGGACAGGGGACCTACGAGCAGTACTTC
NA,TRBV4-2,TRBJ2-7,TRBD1,CASSQTDRGPYEQYF,TGTGCCAGCAGCCAAACCGACAGGGGACCCTACGAGCAGTACTTC
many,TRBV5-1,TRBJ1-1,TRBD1,CASSFRQGALEAFF,TGCGCCAGCAGCTTTCGACAGGGGGCTTTGGAAGCTTTCTTT
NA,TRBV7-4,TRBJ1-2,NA,CASSSGGGGYTF,TGTGCCAGCAGCAGTGGGGGTGGAGGCTACACCTTC
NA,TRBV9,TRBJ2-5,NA,CASSAGHRIQETQYF,TGTGCCAGCAGCGCGGGACATCGGATACAAGAGACCCAGTACTTC
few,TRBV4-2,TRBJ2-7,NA,CASSQVAAGYHYEQYF,TGTGCCAGCAGCCAAGTCGCGGCAGGGTATCACTACGAGCAGTACTTC
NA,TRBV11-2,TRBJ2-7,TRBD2,CASSFGAGAFYEQYF,TGTGCCAGCAGCTTCGGAGCGGGAGCCTTCTACGAGCAGTACTTC
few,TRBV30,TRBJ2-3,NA,CAWSAVTSSDTQYF,TGTGCCTGGAGTGCCGTCACTAGCTCAGATACGCAGTATTTT
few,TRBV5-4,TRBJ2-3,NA,CASSLGGSIDTQYF,TGTGCCAGCAGCTTGGGGGGGAGCATAGATACGCAGTATTTT
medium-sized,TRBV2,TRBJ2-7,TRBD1,CASYEDRGTYEQYF,TGTGCCAGCTACGAGGACAGGGGTACCTACGAGCAGTACTTC
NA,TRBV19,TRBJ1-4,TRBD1,CATIDRADEKLFF,TGTGCCACCATCGACAGGGCGGATGAAAAACTGTTTTTT
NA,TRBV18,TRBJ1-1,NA,CASSHGGDTEAFF,TGTGCCAGCTCTCACGGGGGGGACACTGAAGCTTTCTTT
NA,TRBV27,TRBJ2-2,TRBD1,CASSVGTANTGELFF,TGTGCCAGCAGTGTCGGGACAGCGAACACCGGGGAGCTGTTTTTT
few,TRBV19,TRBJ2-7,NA,CASSYGTLSSYEQYF,TGTGCCAGTAGTTACGGGACGCTTAGCTCCTACGAGCAGTACTTC
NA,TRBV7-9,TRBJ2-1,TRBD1,CASSLGDREDNEQFF,TGTGCCAGCAGCTTAGGGGACAGGGAGGACAATGAGCAGTTCTTC
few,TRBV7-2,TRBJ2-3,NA,CASSLGASDADTQYF,TGTGCCAGCAGCTTAGGGGCTAGCGACGCAGATACGCAGTATTTT
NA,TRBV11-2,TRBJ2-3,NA,CASSLGGRTDTQYF,TGTGCCAGCAGCTTAGGGGGGCGCACAGATACGCAGTATTTT
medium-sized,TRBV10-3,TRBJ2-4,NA,CAITPRRYLAKNIQYF,TGTGCCATCACTCCGCGGCGGTACTTAGCCAAAAACATTCAGTACTTC
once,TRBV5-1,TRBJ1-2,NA,CASSGTTEPYGYTF,TGCGCCAGCAGCGGGACGACAGAGCCCTATGGCTACACCTTC
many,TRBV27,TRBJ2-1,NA,CASSLGTINEQFF,TGTGCCAGCAGTTTGGGGACCATCAATGAGCAGTTCTTC
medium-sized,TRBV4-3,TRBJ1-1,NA,CASSQERRSLNTEAFF,TGCGCCAGCAGCCAAGAAAGAAGGAGTTTGAACACTGAAGCTTTCTTT
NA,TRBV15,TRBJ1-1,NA,CATSRSGVENTEAFF,TGTGCCACCAGCAGAAGCGGGGTGGAGAACACTGAAGCTTTCTTT
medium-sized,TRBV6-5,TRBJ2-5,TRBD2,CASSYTGLADQETQYF,TGTGCCAGCAGTTATACGGGACTAGCAGACCAAGAGACCCAGTACTTC
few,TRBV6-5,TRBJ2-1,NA,CASSSFNPDYNEQFF,TGTGCCAGCAGTTCCTTCAACCCTGACTACAATGAGCAGTTCTTC
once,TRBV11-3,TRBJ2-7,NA,CASSLTGLTYEQYF,TGTGCCAGCAGCTTAACAGGGCTAACCTACGAGCAGTACTTC
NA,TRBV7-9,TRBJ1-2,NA,CASSLASAIPNYGYTF,TGTGCCAGCAGCTTAGCCTCAGCCATACCCAACTATGGCTACACCTTC
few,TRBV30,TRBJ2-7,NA,CAWSWGGYEQYF,TGTGCCTGGAGCTGGGGCGGGTACGAGCAGTACTTC
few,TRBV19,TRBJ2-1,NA,CASSILGEPYNEQFF,TGTGCCAGTAGTATATTGGGGGAACCCTACAATGAGCAGTTCTTC
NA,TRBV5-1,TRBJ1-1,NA,CASRGGNTEAFF,TGCGCCAGCAGGGGCGGGAACACTGAAGCTTTCTTT
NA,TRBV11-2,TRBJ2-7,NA,CASSLGDGLYEQYF,TGTGCCAGCAGCTTAGGAGACGGTCTATATGAGCAGTACTTC
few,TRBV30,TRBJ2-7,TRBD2,CAWSVMRGGLNDYEQYF,TGTGCCTGGAGTGTAATGCGGGGGGGACTAAACGACTACGAGCAGTACTTC
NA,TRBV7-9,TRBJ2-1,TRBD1,CASSLAGGQGRTYNEQFF,TGTGCCAGCAGCTTAGCGGGGGGACAGGGGCGAACCTACAATGAGCAGTTCTTC
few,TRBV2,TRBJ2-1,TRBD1,CASSARDSVYNEQFF,TGTGCCAGCAGTGCACGGGACAGCGTCTACAATGAGCAGTTCTTC
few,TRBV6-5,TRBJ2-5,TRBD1,CASSYLQGQETQYF,TGTGCCAGCAGTTACTTACAGGGGCAGGAGACCCAGTACTTC
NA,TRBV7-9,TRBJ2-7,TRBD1,CASEGQAEEQYF,TGTGCCAGCGAAGGACAGGCTGAGGAGCAGTACTTC
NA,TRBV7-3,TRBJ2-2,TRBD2,CASSFGLAGALNTGELFF,TGTGCCAGCAGCTTTGGACTAGCGGGGGCCCTTAACACCGGGGAGCTGTTTTTT
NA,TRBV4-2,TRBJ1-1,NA,CASTPARTEAFF,TGTGCCAGCACCCCCGCCCGGACTGAAGCTTTCTTT
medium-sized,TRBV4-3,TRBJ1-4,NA,CASSQDWDWEEKLFF,TGCGCCAGCAGCCAAGATTGGGATTGGGAGGAAAAACTGTTTTTT
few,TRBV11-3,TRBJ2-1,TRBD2,CASSSRTSGYNEQFF,TGTGCCAGCAGCTCGCGGACTAGCGGTTACAATGAGCAGTTCTTC
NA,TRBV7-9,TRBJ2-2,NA,CASSPYSLGYDTGELFF,TGTGCCAGCAGCCCGTACTCTTTAGGGTACGACACCGGGGAGCTGTTTTTT
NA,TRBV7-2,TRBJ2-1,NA,CASSLGRRGSYNEQFF,TGTGCCAGCAGCTTAGGTCGTAGGGGTTCCTACAATGAGCAGTTCTTC
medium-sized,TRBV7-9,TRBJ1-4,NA,CASSLAREGSNEKLFF,TGTGCCAGCAGCTTAGCCAGGGAAGGTTCTAATGAAAAACTGTTTTTT
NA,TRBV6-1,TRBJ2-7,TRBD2,CASRDIAGVRFEQYF,TGTGCCAGCAGAGACATAGCGGGGGTAAGATTCGAGCAGTACTTC
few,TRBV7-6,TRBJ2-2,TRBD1,CASSPQQGATGELFF,TGTGCCAGCAGCCCTCAACAGGGGGCCACCGGGGAGCTGTTTTTT
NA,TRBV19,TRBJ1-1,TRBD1,CASSIVGGGTEAFF,TGTGCCAGTAGTATAGTAGGGGGCGGCACTGAAGCTTTCTTT
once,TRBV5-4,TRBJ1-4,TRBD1,CASSATGDLTNEKLFF,TGTGCCAGCAGCGCCACAGGGGACCTCACTAATGAAAAACTGTTTTTT